Given below is one T cell receptor (beta chain) in context. Its antigen is as yet unknown. In germline, CDR1 is SGHAT, CDR2 FQNNGV. Trimming took 2 bases from V and 3 from J; bases not matched to a gene: 6. This CDR3 has 15 residues. The record originates from a study of siplizumab effects on memory and regulatory T cells. Assaying covered about 99,000 TCR templates per sample. The data were produced by immunoSEQ multiplex PCR, yet TCRdb's version contains in-frame clones alone and is incomplete. The repertoire holds roughly 97,000 clones, with approximately 93% as singletons. Study observations and caveats: The naive T cell population seemed more diverse than memory cells and seemed a major contributor to the alloresponse. There was no confirmation of the suppressive function of proliferating Tregs from siplizumab cultures.

This sequence was found in a human donor in good health. The chain uses TRBV11-2 and TRBJ1-1, with 7 bases matching TRBD1. Source material: Tregs sorted from blood. The CDR3 bases are TGTGCCAGCAGCTTATTGACAGGGTCGTACACTGAAGCTTTCTTT. Its protein is CASSLLTGSYTEAFF.